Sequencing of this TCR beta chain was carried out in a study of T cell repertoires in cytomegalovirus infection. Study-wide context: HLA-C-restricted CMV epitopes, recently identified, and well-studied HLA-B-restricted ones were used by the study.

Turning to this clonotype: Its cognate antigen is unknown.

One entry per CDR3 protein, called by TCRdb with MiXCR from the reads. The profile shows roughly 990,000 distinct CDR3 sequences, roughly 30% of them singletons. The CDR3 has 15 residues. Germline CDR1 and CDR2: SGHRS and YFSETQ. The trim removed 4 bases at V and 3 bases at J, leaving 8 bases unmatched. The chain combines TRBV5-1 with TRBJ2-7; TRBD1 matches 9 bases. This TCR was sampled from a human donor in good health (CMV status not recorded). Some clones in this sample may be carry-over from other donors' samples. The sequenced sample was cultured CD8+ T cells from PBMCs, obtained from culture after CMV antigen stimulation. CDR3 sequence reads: CASSAGTGPDYEQYV. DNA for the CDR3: TGCGCCAGCAGCGCCGGGACAGGGCCAGACTACGAGCAGTACGTC.